This T cell receptor (beta chain) was recorded in a study of siplizumab effects on memory and regulatory T cells. As to this clone: Its target is unknown.

An approximately six-day coculture at 37°C was performed with the mixed lymphocyte reaction cells. Here immunoSEQ multiplex PCR was the method, and the copy in TCRdb shows in-frame clones only, minus some. The sample consists of about 18,000 clones, 45% to 60% of them appearing once. Input material: CFSE-low (dividing) CD4+ T cells sorted from an allogeneic mixed lymphocyte reaction. The TCR originated in a human donor in good health; the cells came from an allogeneic mixed lymphocyte reaction.

For the CDR3, the DNA is TGTGCCAGCAGCTTAAGGCCCCCCGGAGCGGGGTACACAGATACGCAGTATTTT. As protein: CASSLRPPGAGYTDTQYF. The rearrangement uses TRBV11-2 and TRBJ2-3; TRBD2 matches at 7 bases. Germline V lookup: CDR1 SGHAT, CDR2 FQNNGV. There are 18 residues in the CDR3. The junction had 13 bases not matched to a gene; V was cut back by 2 bases and J by 2 bases.